The source of this T cell receptor (beta chain) is a study of shared clonotypes between healthy human individuals (dated by TCRdb to about 2020). Background on the whole study: The cohort included a few men and a couple of women between 18 and 49 years of age. Per donor, three plates each were used for CD4 naive and CD4 memory, two for CD8 naive, and one for CD8 memory. To increase sequencing depth and limit assay-specific biases, TCR repertoire library preparation and sequencing were carried out by different laboratories using diverse techniques. Blood TCR repertoires of a handful of healthy adults were deeply sequenced to estimate repertoire size and the extent of clonotype sharing between individuals. Per donor, leukapheresis produced somewhere between about 0.8 and 9.5 billion PBMCs.

As for this clone: Its antigen specificity is not known. No base-level quality is on record; no much larger clone is a single base apart.

For the CD8 naive samples, CD45RO-negative cells were positively selected for CCR7, yielding a CD45RA+CCR7+ population from which TemRA cells were excluded. Healthy HIV-negative adults with no recently reported acute infections or vaccinations were included as donors. Every donor was a Caucasian adult residing in Nashville, Tennessee, USA. After blood collection by leukapheresis, PBMCs were isolated using Ficoll-Histopaque density gradient centrifugation and then cryopreserved in the vapor phase of liquid nitrogen. Analytical flow cytometry was used to check the purity and quantity of every magnetically sorted T cell population. Genomic DNA was isolated from each sorted fraction and quantified by UV absorbance on a Nanodrop 2000c. Here is what the overall study found, with its caveats: Across a handful of donors, roughly 5% of naive CD4, approximately 4% of naive CD8, around 2.5% of memory CD4, and over 0.35% of memory CD8 clonotypes were shared. Based on pairwise subsampling, the degree of clonotype sharing among donors was expected to be affected by sequencing depth. Because the study included a small number of donors, the genetic and exposure-history diversity represented was limited. Estimated clonotype richness was generally larger for naive than for memory subsets. Higher generation probabilities were observed for clonotypes shared by all four sorted-subset donors than for non-shared clonotypes. Sampling was limited to blood, and TCR repertoires in tissue likely differ from TCR repertoires in blood. Even with the large sequencing depth, rarefaction of the sorted-subset datasets indicated that sequencing was incomplete.

Using the deep immunoSEQ assay, multiplex PCR amplified TCR CDR3 regions from genomic DNA. Genomic DNA extracted from each cell subset was distributed evenly over all wells of several immunoSEQ 96-well plates, and each plate served as one replicate. For sorted subsets, 150 to 250 ng of genomic DNA, equivalent to around 30,000 T cell genomes, went into each replicate PCR. Purified libraries were measured with a Qubit 3.0 fluorometer, size-checked on a Bioanalyzer 2100, and measured again with the KAPA Library Quantification kit. Every immunoSEQ 96-well plate was sequenced on a separate single-read 150-cycle Illumina NextSeq 550 flow cell. As for how the authors treated the data: Because only junctional sequences without quality scores were contained in the immunoSEQ output, filtering matching that applied to full-length reads could not be performed. To assign V/J genes and CDR3, sequences were annotated using PyIR, a Python wrapper for IgBLAST v1.9, with IMGT germline references. Reads were removed for weak V/J assignments (E-value above 1e-6), missing CDR3, stop codons, out-of-frame junctions, or ambiguous translated residues. V3J clonotypes were defined by identical inferred V gene, J gene, and CDR3 amino acid sequence. Percentage overlap between repertoires was calculated by dividing the number of shared unique clonotypes by the size of the smaller repertoire. RTK rarefaction, the Chao1 estimator, and Recon v2.1 estimates of unobserved clonotypes were used to assess repertoire richness. Generation probabilities for all TCRbeta clonotypes obtained by the gDNA method from four donors were computed using OLGA. TCRdb stores this immuneACCESS table with in-frame sequences only. Part of the clones is absent; in the studies checked, under half of the shortfall reflects unresolved V genes, and no reason is known for the rest. The V and J calls and clone size come from that table; D and trimming were worked out from the DNA. The sample table holds some 2 million clones, of which roughly 95% were seen once. The ten largest account for 1.1% of the sample.

Counted from cysteine to phenylalanine, this CDR3 has 14 amino acids. Only the CDR3 region is kept as DNA, spanning 42 bases read in frame from base 1. CDR1 MGHRA and CDR2 YSYEKL were looked up in the germline V gene. Trimming removed 1 base from V and 1 base from J, leaving 7 bases between the germline ends. The TCR comes from a man younger than 35 in good health. The chain was built from TRBV4-1 and TRBJ1-1, with the D gene uncertain. The specimen was naive CD8+ T cells sorted from blood. What the cell subset or site label conveys for this sample: CD45RA+CCR7+. DNA sequence: TGCGCCAGCAGCCAAGTCATCGAGAACACTGAAGCTTTCTTT. This codes for CASSQVIENTEAFF.